The TCR beta chain under discussion was sequenced for a study of cytomegalovirus exposure and HLA in healthy donors (dated by TCRdb to between 2016 and 2019). For the study in its entirety: According to an earlier analysis of a few hundred of the donors, 150 million to 200 million T cells yielded roughly 100 million unique TCR beta sequences and roughly 280 Gb of sequence data. About 320 gigabases of sequencing data and some 85 million unique TCR sequences were included in an early release covering roughly 600 HLA-typed donors. The genetic ancestry cluster associated with self-reported Caucasian donors included 65% to 90% of the 398 genotyped donors. The aim of the study was to test whether cataloging public T cell receptors could identify signatures of past pathogen exposure. The study used immunosequencing to profile the T cell repertoires of approximately 650 subjects and linked those repertoires to cytomegalovirus serostatus. Along with the roughly 700-subject first cohort, a separate validation cohort of about 110 different subjects was used. High-throughput TCR immunosequencing, statistical association of individual TCRs with disease status, and machine learning were combined to predict cytomegalovirus infection status. In a later analysis, previously published TCR beta repertoires from several hundred donors were re-analyzed and high-resolution HLA genotyping was added so that TCR occurrence patterns could be studied. Rather than using new phenotypic data, the later analysis identified candidate immune exposures from TCR beta sequences and from how often those sequences occurred across donors. In an earlier analysis of 587 of the donors, high-throughput TCR beta sequencing was used to judge whether each TCR beta V gene segment behaved as functional or pseudogenic. Donor age, sex, ethnicity and CMV serostatus were collected together with the repertoire data. Genome-wide SNP genotypes for about three fifths of the roughly 670 donors were used in a later genetic analysis, which treated that subset as a discovery cohort. All discovery cohort repertoires had been generated using a single sequencing platform. HLA typing included class I and class II loci at four-digit resolution. Typing coverage varied by locus: 629-630 donors for A, B, C, DRB1 and DQB1; around 560 for DQA1; 606 for DPA1; approximately 470 for DPB1. Roughly five DR-DQ haplotypes were handled as single units for association and clustering because linkage in the cohort was strong. On average, 235,054 unique TCR beta nucleotide sequences were sequenced per donor among roughly 430 genotyped donors of the cohort, with roughly 18% of those sequences being non-productive.

Comments on this clone: Its antigen remains unidentified. No much larger clonotype is one base removed from it; base qualities were not supplied.

Preparation of the library involved the immunoSEQ multiplex PCR assay. A mixture of 60 forward primers for TCR Vbeta segments and 13 reverse primers for TCR Jbeta segments was used in the multiplex PCR. The CDR3 region of rearranged TCR beta genes was amplified from genomic DNA by a multiplex PCR assay. Amplified TCR beta libraries were sequenced as 87-base-pair reads on the Illumina HiSeq System. Concerning the study's data processing: In a later analysis, 80 million or so unique TCR beta chains were counted across the roughly 610 repertoires, and approximately 11 million of these chains were shared by at least two donors. Raw reads were error-corrected and collapsed into unique sequences by a nearest-neighbor algorithm in which closely related sequences were merged to remove PCR and sequencing errors. CDR3 sequences were aligned to IMGT reference sequences to assign V, D and J gene segments. For a sequence to be retained, a match of at least six nucleotides was required to both a V gene segment and a J gene segment. A rearrangement was called productive if the CDR3 had no stop codons and remained in frame with V and J, and every other rearrangement was called non-productive. CDR3 was defined by IMGT convention, running from the second conserved V-encoded cysteine to the conserved J-encoded phenylalanine. In an earlier analysis of approximately 590 of the donors, sequences lacking an unambiguous match to a single V gene segment were excluded. An earlier analysis of 500 to 700 of the donors classified V segments as functional when productive rearrangements were above 56.7% and as segregating when the standard deviation between donors was above 5%. A statistical classification framework was built to diagnose cytomegalovirus status from the catalog of TCR beta chain sequences. V and J gene assignment, in a later analysis, came from comparing TCR nucleotide sequences with IMGT/GENE-DB human TR gene sequences. A later analysis assigned CDR3 sequences and most-parsimonious VDJ recombination scenarios with the TCRdist pipeline. A later analysis defined each TCR beta chain by its CDR3 amino acid sequence plus V-gene family, and excluded reads lacking a unique V-gene family. To address suspected cross-contamination and a sequencing artifact, a later analysis removed around 590 highly shared, low-generation-probability nucleotide sequences. In a later analysis, a clonal expansion index was calculated for each public chain from normalized within-repertoire ranks of inferred template counts. In a later analysis, generation probabilities were computed using a VDJ recombination model fitted to out-of-frame rearrangements, and the results were checked against IGoR. In a later analysis, TCR-TCR, TCR-HLA and TCR-CMV co-occurrence was scored with hypergeometric tests, and a repertoire-size bias correction was applied to TCR pairs. In a later analysis, false discovery rates were estimated by permuting HLA or CMV assignments 20 times. A later analysis grouped co-occurring TCRs with DBSCAN, adding TCRdist sequence similarity when clustering within HLA-allele-positive subsets. For co-occurrence clustering, repertoires with fewer than 30,000 or more than 120,000 public chains were excluded, along with roughly 5 repertoires with anomalous nucleotide sharing. Entries here come from immuneACCESS through TCRdb and include only in-frame sequences with V and J called. Some clones fail to appear in such tables; in the studies checked, an unresolved V gene covers under half of the shortfall, and the cause of the remainder is unknown. The DNA was the basis for D and trimming; V, J and clone size are from that table. Within this sample are some 180,000 clones, with 77% of them counted one time only. The ten top clones hold about 4% of the sample.

The cohort consisted of 650 to 700 healthy bone marrow donors. Cohort members were all nominally healthy when sampled, although unrecorded immune exposures were likely present. The donor tested CMV seropositive, placing the donor among the 250 to 350 seropositive members of the cohort. A peripheral blood sample was collected from each donor, and TCR beta sequencing was performed on peripheral blood mononuclear cells. The Qiagen DNeasy Blood Extraction Kit was used to extract genomic DNA from the blood cell samples. Beyond this particular receptor, the publication reports: Linkage disequilibrium might explain the correlated functional status among segregating V segments, but an unknown experimental factor could not be excluded. In an earlier analysis of fewer than 750 of the donors, most TCR beta V segments were observed in productive rearrangements about 87% or about 30% of the time, broadly matching IMGT annotations. Immune exposure information for the cohort was limited to CMV serostatus. A later genetic analysis associated a missense DCLRE1C variant with V-gene and J-gene trimming of TCR beta chains, and an independent cohort replicated the association. According to a later analysis, most CMV-associated TCR beta chains appeared to be HLA-restricted, and the HLA associations seemed to be driven largely by CMV exposure. According to the authors, the approach could potentially be generalized to other disease states and immunological phenotypes. A total of 150 or so TCR beta chains were listed by the study as associated with cytomegalovirus. A later analysis associated roughly 17,000 TCR beta sequences with specific HLA alleles at a false discovery rate of 0.05. Because some donors lacked HLA typing at each locus, the association tests relied only on the typed subset. In a later genetic analysis, fewer N-insertions in productive TCRs were reported among donors in an Asian-associated ancestry cluster than the approximately 710-donor mean. Three of the identified cytomegalovirus-associated TCR beta chains were confirmed in vitro to be specific for cytomegalovirus antigens. The presence/absence analyses assumed that sequencing depth was roughly uniform across donors, and that assumption may not be true. Compared with equally common non-associated chains, HLA-associated TCR beta chains in a later analysis were more clonally expanded and had lower generation probabilities. According to a later analysis, parvovirus B19, influenza, CMV and Epstein-Barr virus appeared linked to several top co-occurrence clusters. When HLA alleles, especially DR and DQ, strongly co-occurred, attributing TCR associations to individual alleles was difficult. In both the original and validation cohorts, the classifier was reported to diagnose cytomegalovirus status with high specificity and sensitivity. A cluster of highly shared sequence variants was judged likely to represent a technical artifact of the sequencing pipeline. This cohort had only TCR beta chains sequenced, and the lack of alpha or paired-chain data limited which features could be detected. Because counts were too low, seventeen rarely observed V segments, including chromosome 9 orphons, were left out of the earlier analysis of roughly 600 of the donors. In a later analysis, the rate of TCR association differed among HLA loci, with DRB1 alleles having the most associated TCRs and HLA-C alleles having the fewest. A further reported finding was that TCR beta sequences accurately predicted the HLA-A and HLA-B alleles for most subjects in the first cohort. Most TCR sequences were observed very rarely across donors, whereas some public TCRs were present in many individuals.

Sequencing used PBMCs. The sequence was collected from a woman aged 60 to 75 in good health and CMV-seropositive.

The DNA is as follows: TGTGCCAGCAGTCTAGAGGTGTCCGCTATTAACACTGAAGCTTTCTTT. It translates to CASSLEVSAINTEAFF. In this chain, TRBV9 is recombined with TRBJ1-1, with the D gene too uncertain to name. Reading from cysteine to phenylalanine, the CDR3 counts 16 amino acids. Only the CDR3 DNA is retained, 48 bases long and in frame from the first base. CDR1 is given as SGDLS and CDR2 as YYNGEE, both from the germline V gene. V sheds 5 bases and J sheds 2 bases, leaving 19 bases between their ends. With the portions outside the CDR3 filled from the reference TRBV9 and TRBJ1-1 genes, the complete variable region becomes DSGVTQTPKHLITATGQRVTLRCSPRSGDLSVYWYQQSLDQGLQFLIQYYNGEERAKGNILERFSAQQFPDLHSELNLSSLELGDSALYFCASSLEVSAINTEAFFGQGTRLTVV.